These 18 T cell receptor beta chains share one sample of origin, sequenced in a study of monozygotic twins with inflammatory bowel disease. TCRdb re-called the 5' RACE reads; every CDR3 protein appears as one record, without DNA. Found here are more than 350,000 distinct CDR3 sequences; the top ten clones hold around 2.4%. Sequenced material: blood. The receptors here all came from a human donor with ulcerative colitis or Crohn's disease, or a healthy co-twin of an affected twin (not recorded which).

J is TRBJ2-2 and V is TRBV27; TCRdb's assignment of TRBD1 cannot be checked, as there is no DNA. The germline gives CDR1 MNHEY, CDR2 SMNVEV (reference sequence). The CDR3 covers 12 residues. The CDR3: CASNRGVGELFF.

This chain joins TRBV28 and TRBJ2-1; checking the TCRdb D call of TRBD2 is not possible without DNA. CDR3 size: 14 residues. Per the germline V gene, CDR1 is MDHEN and CDR2 is SYDVKM. The CDR3 protein is CASSGQTGFDEQFF. Looking up the rest from reference TRBV28 and TRBJ2-1 gives the full variable domain: DVKVTQSSRYLVKRTGEKVFLECVQDMDHENMFWYRQDPGLGLRLIYFSYDVKMKEKGDIPEGYSVSREKKERFSLILESASTNQTSMYLCASSGQTGFDEQFFGPGTRLTVL.

The chain combines TRBV5-5 with TRBJ1-1. The CDR3 loop spans 15 amino acids. In germline, CDR1 is SGHKS, CDR2 YYEKEE (reference sequence). The CDR3: CASSLGQIEASVAFF.

This chain connects TRBV20-1 to TRBJ1-2; TCRdb names TRBD1, which stays unverified in the absence of DNA. The CDR3 is made up of 11 amino acids. CDR1 is DFQATT, CDR2 SNEGSKA, per germline (reference sequence). The CDR3 spells CSARQGVDYTF.

This chain joins TRBV5-1 and TRBJ2-2. The CDR3 length is 16 residues. Germline V gene data show CDR1 as SGHRS and CDR2 as YFSETQ. The CDR3: CASSFTRLGYTGELFF.

This chain uses TRBV20-1 with TRBJ2-3; TCRdb indicates TRBD1, and absent DNA this call remains unverified. CDR1 and CDR2 from the germline V gene are DFQATT and SNEGSKA (reference sequence). The CDR3 totals 14 residues. The CDR3 loop reads CSASRGGPADTQYF.

The V and J genes are TRBV7-7 and TRBJ2-1. This CDR3 has 13 amino acids. Germline-derived CDR1 and CDR2 are SSHAT and FNYEAQ (reference sequence). The CDR3 is CASGQSVVNEQFF.

The chain uses TRBV4-1 and TRBJ1-1; TCRdb's D call, TRBD1, is unchecked because there is no DNA. Per the germline V gene, CDR1 is MGHRA and CDR2 is YSYEKL. The CDR3 has 15 residues. CDR3: CASSRAVQENTEAFF.

The chain combines TRBV20-1 with TRBJ2-3. Germline V CDR1 and CDR2: DFQATT, SNEGSKA (reference sequence). There are 15 residues in the CDR3. The CDR3 sequence is CSARTERSSLDTQYF.

V is TRBV7-9 and J is TRBJ2-5; the D call of TRBD2 rests on TCRdb alone, since no DNA is present to check it. Germline CDR1 reads SEHNR; CDR2 reads FQNEAQ (reference sequence). The CDR3 totals 14 residues. The CDR3 reads CASSFPSGEETQYF.

The chain has TRBV28 and TRBJ1-2; as DNA is missing, the TRBD1 call by TCRdb cannot be tested. Germline CDR1 MDHEN, CDR2 SYDVKM. There are 15 residues in the CDR3. The CDR3 loop reads CASRPQGQGAFGYTF.

V is TRBV20-1 and J is TRBJ2-7; TCRdb selects TRBD2, and the lack of DNA leaves this call unchecked. The CDR3 runs to 13 residues. CDR1 DFQATT and CDR2 SNEGSKA come from the germline V gene (reference sequence). This chain's CDR3 is CSAGTSGVYEQYF.

The gene calls are TRBV4-1 and TRBJ2-7; the D call of TRBD2 rests on TCRdb alone, since no DNA is present to check it. Germline loops: CDR1 MGHRA, CDR2 YSYEKL. This CDR3 is 17 amino acids long. The CDR3 sequence: CASSLFSGTASSYEQYF.

The CDR3 loop is CASSKGPTSTGELFF. This rearrangement joins TRBV21-1 to TRBJ2-2; TCRdb designates TRBD1, a call that cannot be tested without DNA. TRBV21-1 is annotated as a pseudogene. This CDR3 region has 15 residues.

The V call is TRBV30, the J call TRBJ2-7; lacking DNA, the TRBD1 call made by TCRdb goes unchecked. The V gene's germline CDR1 is GTSNPN and CDR2 SVGIG (reference sequence). This CDR3 has 14 amino acids. The CDR3 here is CAWDPGTGVNEQYF.

The chain carries TRBV7-3 and TRBJ2-7; TCRdb designates TRBD1, a call that cannot be tested without DNA. Germline CDR1 is SGHTA and CDR2 is FQGTGA. There are 13 residues in the CDR3. CDR3 residues: CASSLQGTGLQYF. Combining the CDR3 with reference TRBV7-3 and TRBJ2-7 gives the whole variable domain GAGVSQTPSNKVTEKGKYVELRCDPISGHTALYWYRQSLGQGPEFLIYFQGTGAADDSGLPNDRFFAVRPEGSVSTLKIQRTERGDSAVYLCASSLQGTGLQYFGPGTRLTVT.

V and J are TRBV7-8 and TRBJ2-7; the TRBD1 assignment by TCRdb is unverifiable without DNA. The CDR3 consists of 17 residues. Germline CDR1 reads SGHVS; CDR2 reads FQNEAQ. Here the CDR3 reads CASSPRWGTGKDYEQYF. Supplemented by reference TRBV7-8 and TRBJ2-7, the full variable domain reads GAGVSQSPRYKVAKRGQDVALRCDPISGHVSLFWYQQALGQGPEFLTYFQNEAQLDKSGLPSDRFFAERPEGSVSTLKIQRTQQEDSAVYLCASSPRWGTGKDYEQYFGPGTRLTVT.

This chain connects TRBV28 to TRBJ1-1; the D call of TRBD1 rests on TCRdb alone, since no DNA is present to check it. CDR1 and CDR2 from the germline V gene are MDHEN and SYDVKM. The CDR3 sequence is 15 residues long. Here the CDR3 reads CASSTSGQGRTEAFF. Using reference TRBV28 and TRBJ1-1 for the parts outside the CDR3, the full variable domain is DVKVTQSSRYLVKRTGEKVFLECVQDMDHENMFWYRQDPGLGLRLIYFSYDVKMKEKGDIPEGYSVSREKKERFSLILESASTNQTSMYLCASSTSGQGRTEAFFGQGTRLTVV.